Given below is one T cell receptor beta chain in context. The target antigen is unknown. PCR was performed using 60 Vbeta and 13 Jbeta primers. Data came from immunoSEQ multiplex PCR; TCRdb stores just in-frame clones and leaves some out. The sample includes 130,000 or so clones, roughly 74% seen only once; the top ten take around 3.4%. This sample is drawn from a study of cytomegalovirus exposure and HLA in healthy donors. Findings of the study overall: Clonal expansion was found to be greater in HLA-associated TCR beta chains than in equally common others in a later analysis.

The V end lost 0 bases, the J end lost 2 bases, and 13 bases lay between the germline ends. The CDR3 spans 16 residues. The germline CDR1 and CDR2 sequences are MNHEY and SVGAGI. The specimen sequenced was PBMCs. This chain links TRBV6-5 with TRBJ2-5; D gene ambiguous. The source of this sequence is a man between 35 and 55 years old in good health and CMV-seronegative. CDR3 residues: CASSYSVSPLQETQYF. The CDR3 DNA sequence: TGTGCCAGCAGTTACTCTGTGTCACCACTACAAGAGACCCAGTACTTC.